This TCR beta chain derives from a study of cytomegalovirus exposure and HLA in healthy donors. PCR involved 60 Vbeta and 13 Jbeta primers. Libraries were prepared by immunoSEQ multiplex PCR; TCRdb keeps only in-frame clonotypes and omits some of them. The data contain under 200,000 clones, 60% to 80% of them seen just once; the ten biggest clones take up approximately 2.9%. This CDR3 has 14 amino acids. The ends lost 3 bases at V and 3 bases at J; junction bases unmatched: 2. CDR1 and CDR2 from the germline V gene are LGHNA and YSLEER. The chain couples TRBV4-3 to TRBJ2-7, with TRBD1 matching over 10 bases. Sequenced sample: PBMCs. This receptor was obtained from a woman between 40 and 55 years old in good health and CMV-seropositive. CDR3 in DNA: TGCGCCAGCAGCCAGGGGACAGGGGTCTACGAGCAGTACTTC. This sequence encodes CASSQGTGVYEQYF.